This T cell receptor beta chain was documented in a study of blood T cell repertoires in COVID-19. Study information: From T cells, B-cell-depleted T cells, or PBMCs came the material, which was cDNA or gDNA.

Trimming pared 4 bases from V and 10 bases from J, leaving 16 bases between. CDR3 length: 14 amino acids. CDR1 and CDR2 (germline): MNHNY, SVGAGI (reference sequence). Per the authors' pipeline: Scientists estimated how many nucleated cells there were by amplifying reference gene primers. Using immunoSEQ multiplex PCR, the repertoire was profiled, and TCRdb retains in-frame clones only, with some absent. V, J and clone size derive from that table, while D and trimming were established from the DNA sequence. The sample holds about 310,000 clones, more than 85% seen once. The specimen sequenced was peripheral blood. The TCR originated in a man aged 70-80 years with acute or convalescent COVID-19. This chain connects TRBV6-6 to TRBJ1-4, with D uncertain. The CDR3 DNA sequence: TGTGCCAGCAGTTCCACCGACTTAAGCCGAAAACTGTTTTTT. This codes for CASSSTDLSRKLFF.